One and the same sample provided the 3 T cell receptor beta chains below, sequenced in a study of OX40 agonist ivuxolimab in advanced cancers. The repertoire was sequenced with immunoSEQ multiplex PCR; TCRdb's copy has only in-frame clones and lacks some. The sample lists 75,000 to 95,000 clones, 85% occurring once. Sequenced here: CD4+ or CD8+ T cells sorted from blood, sampled in a trial of the OX40 agonist ivuxolimab. The receptors derive from an adult with an advanced solid tumor such as melanoma, head and neck, liver or kidney cancer.

CDR3 residues: CASSDASSYNEQFF. The CDR3 DNA is TGTGCCAGCAGTGATGCCAGCTCCTACAATGAGCAGTTCTTC. The chain links TRBV25-1 to TRBJ2-1, with D hard to call. V was shortened by 3 bases and J by 0 bases, with 6 bases between the two germline ends. The germline CDR1 and CDR2 sequences are MGHDK and SYGVNS. CDR3 length equals 14 residues.

J is TRBJ1-2 and V is TRBV7-2, with TRBD1 as a possible D gene (5 bases). Trimming shortened V by 1 base and J by 4 bases, and 13 bases separated the two germline ends. This CDR3 is built from 15 residues. In germline, CDR1 is SGHTA, CDR2 FQGNSA. The CDR3 here is CASSLVDLTGYGYTF. As DNA, the CDR3 is TGTGCCAGCAGCTTAGTAGACTTAACAGGCTATGGCTACACCTTC.

This chain uses TRBV20-1 with TRBJ2-7; no clear D gene. This CDR3 has 11 amino acids. Germline assignment: CDR1 DFQATT and CDR2 SNEGSKA (reference sequence). Trimming cost V 5 bases and J 4 bases, with 9 bases left between them. CDR3: CSAATEYEQYF. DNA for the CDR3: TGCAGTGCTGCAACAGAATACGAGCAGTACTTC.